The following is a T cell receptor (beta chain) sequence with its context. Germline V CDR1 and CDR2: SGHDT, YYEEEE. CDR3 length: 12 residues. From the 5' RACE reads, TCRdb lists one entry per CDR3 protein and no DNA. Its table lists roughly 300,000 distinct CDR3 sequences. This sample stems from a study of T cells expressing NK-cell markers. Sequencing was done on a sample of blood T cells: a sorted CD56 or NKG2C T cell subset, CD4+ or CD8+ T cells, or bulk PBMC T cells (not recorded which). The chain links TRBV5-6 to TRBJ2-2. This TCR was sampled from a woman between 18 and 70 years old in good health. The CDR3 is CASSTRFGELFF.